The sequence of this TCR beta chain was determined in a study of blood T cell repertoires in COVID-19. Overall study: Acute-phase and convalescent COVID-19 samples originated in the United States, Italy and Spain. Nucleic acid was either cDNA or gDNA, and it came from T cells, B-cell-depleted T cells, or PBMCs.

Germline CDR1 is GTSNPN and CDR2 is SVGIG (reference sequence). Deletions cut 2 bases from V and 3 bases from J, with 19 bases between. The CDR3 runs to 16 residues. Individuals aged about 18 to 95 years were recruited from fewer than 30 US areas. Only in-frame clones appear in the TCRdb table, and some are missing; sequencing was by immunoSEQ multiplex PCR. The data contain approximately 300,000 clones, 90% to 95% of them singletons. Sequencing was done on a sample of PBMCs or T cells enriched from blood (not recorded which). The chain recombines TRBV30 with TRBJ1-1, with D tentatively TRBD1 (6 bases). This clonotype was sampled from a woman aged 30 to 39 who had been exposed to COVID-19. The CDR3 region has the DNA TGTGCCTGGAGTCCACCACTACAGGGAGCAGACACTGAAGCTTTCTTT. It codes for CAWSPPLQGADTEAFF.